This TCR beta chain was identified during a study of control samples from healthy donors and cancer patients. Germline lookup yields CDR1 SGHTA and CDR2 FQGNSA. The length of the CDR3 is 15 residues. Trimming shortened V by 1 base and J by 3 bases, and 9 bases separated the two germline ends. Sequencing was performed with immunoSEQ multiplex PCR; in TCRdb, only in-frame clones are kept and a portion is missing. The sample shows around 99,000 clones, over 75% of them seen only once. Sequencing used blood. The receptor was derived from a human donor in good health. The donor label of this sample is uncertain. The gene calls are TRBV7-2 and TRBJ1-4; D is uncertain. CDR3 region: CASSLGSGPNEKLFF. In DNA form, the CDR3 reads TGTGCCAGCAGCTTAGGTTCAGGCCCTAATGAAAAACTGTTTTTT.